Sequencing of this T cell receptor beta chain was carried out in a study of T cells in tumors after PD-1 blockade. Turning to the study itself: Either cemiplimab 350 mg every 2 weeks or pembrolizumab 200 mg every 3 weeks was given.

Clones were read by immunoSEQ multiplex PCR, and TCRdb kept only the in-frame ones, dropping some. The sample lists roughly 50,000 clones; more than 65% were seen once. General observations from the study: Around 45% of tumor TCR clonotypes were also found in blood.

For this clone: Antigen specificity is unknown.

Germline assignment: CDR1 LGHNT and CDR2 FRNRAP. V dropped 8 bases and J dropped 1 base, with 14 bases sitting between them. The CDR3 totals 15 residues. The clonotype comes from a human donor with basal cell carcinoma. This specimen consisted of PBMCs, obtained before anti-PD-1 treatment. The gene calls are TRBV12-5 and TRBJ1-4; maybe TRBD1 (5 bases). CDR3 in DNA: TGTGCTAGTAAGAAAGGGGCGCTAACTAATGAAAAACTGTTTTTT. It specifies CASKKGALTNEKLFF.